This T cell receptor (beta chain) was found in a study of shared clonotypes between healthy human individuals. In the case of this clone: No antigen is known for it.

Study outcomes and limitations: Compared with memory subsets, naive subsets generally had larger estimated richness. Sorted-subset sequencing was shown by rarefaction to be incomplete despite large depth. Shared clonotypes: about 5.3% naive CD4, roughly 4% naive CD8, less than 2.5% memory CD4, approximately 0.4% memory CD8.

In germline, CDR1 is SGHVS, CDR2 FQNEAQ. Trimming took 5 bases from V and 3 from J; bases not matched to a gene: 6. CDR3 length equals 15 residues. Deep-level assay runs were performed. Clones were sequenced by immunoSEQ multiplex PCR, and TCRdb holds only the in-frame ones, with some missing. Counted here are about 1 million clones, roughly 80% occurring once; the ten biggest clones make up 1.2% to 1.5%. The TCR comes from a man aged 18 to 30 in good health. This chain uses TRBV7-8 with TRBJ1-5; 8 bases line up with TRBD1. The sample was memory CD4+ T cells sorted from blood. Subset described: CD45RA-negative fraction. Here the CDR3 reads CASSLRTGNNQPQHF. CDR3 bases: TGTGCCAGCAGCCTCAGGACAGGGAACAATCAGCCCCAGCATTTT.